What follows are 13 T cell receptor beta chains derived from one specimen sequenced in a study of blood T cell repertoires in COVID-19. Assay: immunoSEQ multiplex PCR; the TCRdb copy retains only in-frame clones and omits some. The sample includes approximately 54,000 clones, roughly 76% of them seen just once. Material for sequencing was peripheral blood. These TCRs come from a woman aged 55-70 years with acute or convalescent COVID-19.

This sequence joins TRBV18 and TRBJ2-7; 9 bases match TRBD1. V dropped 3 bases and J dropped 6; count of bases not matched to a gene: 15. The CDR3 covers 17 residues. From germline, CDR1 is KGHSH and CDR2 LQKENI. CDR3 in DNA: TGTGCCAGCTCACCTCGATTCCCCTCCGACAGGGGGGGCGAGCAGTACTTC. Translation: CASSPRFPSDRGGEQYF.

The rearrangement uses TRBV28 and TRBJ1-5; maybe TRBD1 (5 bases). CDR3 length: 12 residues. In germline, CDR1 is MDHEN, CDR2 SYDVKM. Between the trimmed V and J ends, which lost 7 bases and 8 bases, there was a span of 12 bases. The CDR3 region is CASTQGAEPQHF. The CDR3 DNA is TGTGCCAGCACCCAGGGTGCGGAGCCCCAGCATTTT.

As regards this clone: A read error may explain this, as a much larger clone is one base away. The rearrangement joins TRBV5-1 to TRBJ1-5, with 7 nucleotides matching TRBD1. The CDR3 has 15 residues. Germline V gene data show CDR1 as SGHRS and CDR2 as YFSETQ. In DNA form, the CDR3 reads TGCGCCAGCAGCTCGACCGGACAGGAGAATCAGTCCCAGCATTTT. Protein: CASSSTGQENQSQHF.

This chain connects TRBV7-2 to TRBJ1-2; 11 nucleotides align to TRBD1. The ends lost 6 bases at V and 4 bases at J; junction bases unmatched: 13. The CDR3 has 17 residues. Germline CDR1 reads SGHTA; CDR2 reads FQGNSA. The DNA of the CDR3 is TGTGCCAGCAGTCGGGGACAGGGGGGCGGCACTCTCTATGGCTACACCTTC. Protein: CASSRGQGGGTLYGYTF.

This clone was counted between two and nine times. The chain is built from TRBV4-2 and TRBJ1-5; possibly TRBD1 for D (6 bases). CDR3 length equals 16 residues. V was shortened by 0 bases and J by 3 bases, with 12 bases between the two germline ends. Germline V lookup: CDR1 LGHNA, CDR2 YNFKEQ. In nucleotides, the CDR3 is TGTGCCAGCAGCCAAGATGAGGCAGGGGACAATCAGCCCCAGCATTTT. It specifies CASSQDEAGDNQPQHF.

The chain combines TRBV28 with TRBJ2-7; 10 positions match TRBD1. The CDR3 consists of 14 residues. The trim removed 8 bases at V and 3 bases at J, leaving 7 bases unmatched. Germline CDR1 MDHEN, CDR2 SYDVKM. The DNA of the CDR3 is TGTGCCAGCTGTCTTTGGACAGGGGGCTACGAGCAGTACTTC. As protein: CASCLWTGGYEQYF. Complete variable domain (other parts from reference TRBV28 and TRBJ2-7): DVKVTQSSRYLVKRTGEKVFLECVQDMDHENMFWYRQDPGLGLRLIYFSYDVKMKEKGDIPEGYSVSREKKERFSLILESASTNQTSMYLCASCLWTGGYEQYFGPGTRLTVT.

This clone was picked up one time. The gene calls are TRBV7-8 and TRBJ1-4, with 11 nucleotides matching TRBD1. Germline CDR1 is SGHVS and CDR2 is FQNEAQ. Unmatched junction bases numbered 12, after V lost 7 bases and J lost 8 bases. This CDR3 has 16 residues. CDR3 DNA sequence: TGTGCCAGCACCCCTCGTGCCGGGACAGGGGGGGAAAAACTGTTTTTT. This sequence encodes CASTPRAGTGGEKLFF.

The chain couples TRBV9 to TRBJ1-3; a weak D match, TRBD1 (5 bases). The V gene lost 0 bases and the J gene lost 2 bases, with 6 bases spanning the gap. The CDR3 extends over 14 amino acids. Germline CDR1 reads SGDLS; CDR2 reads YYNGEE. The CDR3 region has the DNA TGTGCCAGCAGCGTAGAAGGGGCTGGAAACACCATATATTTT. Amino acid sequence: CASSVEGAGNTIYF.

The chain couples TRBV15 to TRBJ1-1; TRBD1 agrees at 8 bases. The CDR3 extends over 13 amino acids. Germline trimming cut 0 bases from V and 11 bases from J; bases unmatched to any gene: 5. CDR1 and CDR2 from the germline V gene are LNHNV and YYDKDF (reference sequence). The CDR3 spells CATSRDLRGHAFF. The CDR3 bases are TGTGCCACCAGCAGAGACCTCAGGGGGCACGCTTTCTTT.

This clone was counted a few times. The rearrangement links TRBV6-5 to TRBJ2-3; D might be TRBD1 (7 bases). This CDR3 region has 15 residues. Germline loops: CDR1 MNHEY, CDR2 SVGAGI. Trimming pared 7 bases from V and 3 bases from J, leaving 17 bases between. The CDR3 DNA reads as TGTGCCAGCACCCAATTCCAGGGGGGAACAGATACGCAGTATTTT. It is translated as CASTQFQGGTDTQYF.

The table lists this clone with a few counts. The rearrangement uses TRBV15 and TRBJ1-1; no clear D gene. The CDR3 loop spans 13 amino acids. CDR1 and CDR2 from the germline V gene are LNHNV and YYDKDF (reference sequence). The V end was cut by 0 bases, the J end by 6 bases, with 8 bases between. CDR3 nucleotide sequence: TGTGCCACCAGCAGAGACCTAAGCGCTGAAGCTTTCTTT. Translating it yields CATSRDLSAEAFF.

This chain links TRBV2 with TRBJ2-7; 13 bases are shared with TRBD2. The CDR3 spans 15 residues. Germline assignment: CDR1 SNHLY and CDR2 FYNNEI. The V and J ends lost 5 bases and 3 bases, in that order; junction bases with no gene match: 4. The CDR3 DNA follows: TGTGCCAGCAGTTTCGGGACTAGCGGGGTCTACGAGCAGTACTTC. It translates to CASSFGTSGVYEQYF.

This chain links TRBV7-9 with TRBJ2-1, with 8 positions matching TRBD2. V shed 5 bases and J 5 bases; nucleotides not matched to a gene: 11. CDR3 length: 16 residues. Germline assignment: CDR1 SEHNR and CDR2 FQNEAQ (reference sequence). The CDR3 is CASSDPLADHHNEQFF. The CDR3, as DNA: TGTGCCAGCAGCGACCCACTAGCGGACCACCACAATGAGCAGTTCTTC.